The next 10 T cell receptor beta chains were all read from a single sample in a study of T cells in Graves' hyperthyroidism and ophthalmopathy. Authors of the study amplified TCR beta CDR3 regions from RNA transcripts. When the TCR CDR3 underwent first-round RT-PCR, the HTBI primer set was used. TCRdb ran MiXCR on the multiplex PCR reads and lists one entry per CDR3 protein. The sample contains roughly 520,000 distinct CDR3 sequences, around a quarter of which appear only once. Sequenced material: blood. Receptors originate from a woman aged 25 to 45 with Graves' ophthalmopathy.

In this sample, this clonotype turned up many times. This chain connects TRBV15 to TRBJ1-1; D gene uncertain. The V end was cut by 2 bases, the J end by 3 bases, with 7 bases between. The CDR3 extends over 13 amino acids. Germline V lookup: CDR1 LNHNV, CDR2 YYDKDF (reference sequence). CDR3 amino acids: CATSRRLDTEAFF. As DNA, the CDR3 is TGTGCCACCAGCAGACGATTGGACACTGAAGCTTTCTTT.

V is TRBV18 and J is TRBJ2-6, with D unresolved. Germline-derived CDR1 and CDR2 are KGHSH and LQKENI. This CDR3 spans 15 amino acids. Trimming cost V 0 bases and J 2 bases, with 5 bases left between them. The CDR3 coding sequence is TGTGCCAGCTCACCACCTCCAGCTGGGGCCAACGTCCTGACTTTC. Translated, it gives CASSPPPAGANVLTF.

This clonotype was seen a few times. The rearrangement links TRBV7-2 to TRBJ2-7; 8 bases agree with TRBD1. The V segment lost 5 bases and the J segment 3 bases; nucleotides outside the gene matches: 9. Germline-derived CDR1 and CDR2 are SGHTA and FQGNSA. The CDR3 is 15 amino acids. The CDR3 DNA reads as TGTGCCAGCAGCCTTTTCGGACAGGGACGCTACGAGCAGTACTTC. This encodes CASSLFGQGRYEQYF.

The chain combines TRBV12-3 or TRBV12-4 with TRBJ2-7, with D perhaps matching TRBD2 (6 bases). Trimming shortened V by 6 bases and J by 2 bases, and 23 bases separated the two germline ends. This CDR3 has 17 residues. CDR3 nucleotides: TGTGCCAGCAGCCCTAACCTTCCGCGTAGCGGCACCTACGAGCAGTACTTC. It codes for CASSPNLPRSGTYEQYF.

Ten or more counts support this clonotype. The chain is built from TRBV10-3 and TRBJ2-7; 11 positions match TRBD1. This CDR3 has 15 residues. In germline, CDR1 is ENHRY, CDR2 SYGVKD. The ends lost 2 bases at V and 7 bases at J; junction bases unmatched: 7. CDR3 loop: CAISEPGQGAGEQYF. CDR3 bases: TGTGCCATCAGTGAGCCCGGACAGGGGGCGGGAGAGCAGTACTTC.

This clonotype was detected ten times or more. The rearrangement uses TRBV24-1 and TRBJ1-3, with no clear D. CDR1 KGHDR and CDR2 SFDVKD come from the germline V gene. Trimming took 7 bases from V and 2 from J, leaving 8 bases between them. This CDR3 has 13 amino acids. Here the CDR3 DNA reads TGTGCCACCAGGGAGGCCGCTGGAAACACCATATATTTT. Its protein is CATREAAGNTIYF.

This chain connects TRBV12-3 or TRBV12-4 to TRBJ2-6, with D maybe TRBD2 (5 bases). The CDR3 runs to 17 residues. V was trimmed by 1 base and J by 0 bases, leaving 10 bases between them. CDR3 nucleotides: TGTGCCAGCAGTTTAGGAGCGGAGGTCTCTGGGGCCAACGTCCTGACTTTC. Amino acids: CASSLGAEVSGANVLTF.

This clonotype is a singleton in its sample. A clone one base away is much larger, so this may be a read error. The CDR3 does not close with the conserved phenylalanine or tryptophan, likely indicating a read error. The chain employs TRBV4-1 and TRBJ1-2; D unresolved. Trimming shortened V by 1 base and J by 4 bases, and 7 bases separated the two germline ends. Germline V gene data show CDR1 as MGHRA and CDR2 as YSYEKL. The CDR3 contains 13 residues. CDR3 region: CASSQAPTYGYTV. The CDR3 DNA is TGCGCCAGCAGCCAAGCCCCCACCTATGGCTACACCGTC.

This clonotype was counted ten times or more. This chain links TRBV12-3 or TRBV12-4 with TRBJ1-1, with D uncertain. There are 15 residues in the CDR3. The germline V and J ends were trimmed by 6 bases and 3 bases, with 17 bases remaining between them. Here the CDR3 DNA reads TGTGCCAGCAGGGACCACTTTAAGTTCGACACTGAAGCTTTCTTT. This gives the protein CASRDHFKFDTEAFF.

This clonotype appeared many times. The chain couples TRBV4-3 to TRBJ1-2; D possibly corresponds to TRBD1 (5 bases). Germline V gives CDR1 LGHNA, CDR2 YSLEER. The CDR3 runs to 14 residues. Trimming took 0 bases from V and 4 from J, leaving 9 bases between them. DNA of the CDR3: TGCGCCAGCAGCCAAGACAGGGAAGGCTATGGCTACACCTTC. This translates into CASSQDREGYGYTF.